The present TCR beta chain was sequenced within a study of T cells in Graves' hyperthyroidism and ophthalmopathy. Points from the study as a whole: Most expanded thyroid clonotypes above 0.001 also appeared in blood.

On this clonotype: The antigen is not known.

TCR beta CDR3 regions were amplified from RNA. The HTBI set primed first-round TCR CDR3 RT-PCR. TCRdb recomputed calls from the multiplex PCR reads with MiXCR, one row per CDR3 protein. The data contain 700,000 or so distinct CDR3 sequences, about a sixth of them seen just once; the ten biggest clones take up approximately 8%. Germline-derived CDR1 and CDR2 are MNHEY and SVGAGI. Germline trimming cut 4 bases from V and 2 bases from J; bases unmatched to any gene: 3. This CDR3 has 16 residues. Clinical symptoms, serum thyroxine, TRAb, thyroid ultrasound and orbital computed tomography informed diagnoses. Isolation of PBMCs was performed on around 9.7 ml fresh peripheral blood.

This TCR was recovered from a man between 18 and 35 years old with Graves' hyperthyroidism. The chain is built from TRBV6-5 and TRBJ2-6; 9 bases agree with TRBD1. Sequenced material: blood. Here the CDR3 reads CASSSTGGAGANVLTF. CDR3 nucleotides: TGTGCCAGCAGTTCTACAGGGGGCGCTGGGGCCAACGTCCTGACTTTC.